This T cell receptor (beta chain) was captured by sequencing in a study of blood T cell repertoires in COVID-19. Overall study: Sources were T cells, B-cell-depleted T cells, or PBMCs; the material itself was cDNA or gDNA.

The CDR3 has 15 residues. Germline CDR1 is KGHSH and CDR2 is LQKENI. V shed 4 bases and J shed 1 base, with 13 bases lying between them. Per the study methods: Nucleated cell number was recorded as an estimate derived from reference gene primer amplification. Clones were read by immunoSEQ multiplex PCR, and TCRdb kept only the in-frame ones, dropping some. The DNA was the basis for D and trimming; V, J and clone size are from that table. The top ten hold approximately 4.6% of the sample, which has roughly 60,000 clones, over 90% seen once. This TCR was sampled from a man over 45 with active COVID-19. J is TRBJ2-5 and V is TRBV18, with D possibly matching TRBD2 (7 bases). Material: peripheral blood. CDR3 nucleotides: TGTGCCAGCTCACTCGGGGGGACAATCCAAGAGACCCAGTACTTC. Translated, it gives CASSLGGTIQETQYF. The entire variable domain, with the rest obtained from reference TRBV18 and TRBJ2-5, is as follows: NAGVMQNPRHLVRRRGQEARLRCSPMKGHSHVYWYRQLPEEGLKFMVYLQKENIIDESGMPKERFSAEFPKEGPSILRIQQVVRGDSAAYFCASSLGGTIQETQYFGPGTRLLVL.